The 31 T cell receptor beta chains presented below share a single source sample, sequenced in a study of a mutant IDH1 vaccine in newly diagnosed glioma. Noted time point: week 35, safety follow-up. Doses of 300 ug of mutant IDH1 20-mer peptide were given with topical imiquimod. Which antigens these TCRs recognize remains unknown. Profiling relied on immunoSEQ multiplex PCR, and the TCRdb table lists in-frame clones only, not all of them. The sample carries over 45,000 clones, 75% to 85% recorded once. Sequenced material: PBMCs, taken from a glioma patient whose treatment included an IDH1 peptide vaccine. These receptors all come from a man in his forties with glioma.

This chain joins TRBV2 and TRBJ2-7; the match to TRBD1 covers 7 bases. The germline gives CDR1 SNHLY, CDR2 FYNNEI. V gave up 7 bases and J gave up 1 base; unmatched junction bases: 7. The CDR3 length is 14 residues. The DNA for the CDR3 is TGTGCCAGCACCCCGGACAGGATGTCCTACGAGCAGTACTTC. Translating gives CASTPDRMSYEQYF. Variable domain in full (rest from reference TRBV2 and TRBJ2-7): EPEVTQTPSHQVTQMGQEVILRCVPISNHLYFYWYRQILGQKVEFLVSFYNNEISEKSEIFDDQFSVERPDGSNFTLKIRSTKLEDSAMYFCASTPDRMSYEQYFGPGTRLTVT.

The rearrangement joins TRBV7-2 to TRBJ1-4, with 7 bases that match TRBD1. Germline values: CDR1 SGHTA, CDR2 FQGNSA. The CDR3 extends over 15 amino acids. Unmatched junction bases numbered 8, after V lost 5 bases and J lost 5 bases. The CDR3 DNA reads TGTGCCAGCAGCCCGGGACAGCCGGGCAATGAAAAACTGTTTTTT. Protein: CASSPGQPGNEKLFF. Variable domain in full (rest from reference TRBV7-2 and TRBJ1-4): GAGVSQSPSNKVTEKGKDVELRCDPISGHTALYWYRQSLGQGLEFLIYFQGNSAPDKSGLPSDRFSAERTGGSVSTLTIQRTQQEDSAVYLCASSPGQPGNEKLFFGSGTQLSVL.

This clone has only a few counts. The CDR3 sequence: CASSFPGTEAFF. In nucleotides, the CDR3 is TGTGCCAGCAGCTTCCCCGGCACTGAAGCTTTCTTT. The chain links TRBV11-3 to TRBJ1-1, with D unresolved. Germline V gives CDR1 SGHNT, CDR2 YENEEA. This CDR3 is built from 12 residues. Trimming removed 3 bases at V and 4 bases at J, with 6 bases between.

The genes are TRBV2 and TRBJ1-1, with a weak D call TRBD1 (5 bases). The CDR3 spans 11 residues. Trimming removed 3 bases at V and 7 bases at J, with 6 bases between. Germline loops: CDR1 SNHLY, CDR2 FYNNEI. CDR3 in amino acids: CASSEGGEAFF. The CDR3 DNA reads TGTGCCAGCAGTGAGGGGGGTGAAGCTTTCTTT. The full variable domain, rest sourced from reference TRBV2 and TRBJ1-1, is EPEVTQTPSHQVTQMGQEVILRCVPISNHLYFYWYRQILGQKVEFLVSFYNNEISEKSEIFDDQFSVERPDGSNFTLKIRSTKLEDSAMYFCASSEGGEAFFGQGTRLTVV.

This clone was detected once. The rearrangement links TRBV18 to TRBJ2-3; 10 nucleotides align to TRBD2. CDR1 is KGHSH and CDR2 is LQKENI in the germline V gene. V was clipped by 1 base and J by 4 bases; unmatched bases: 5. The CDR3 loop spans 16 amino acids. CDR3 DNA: TGTGCCAGCTCACCACAGGGACTAGCGAACGCAGATACGCAGTATTTT. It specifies CASSPQGLANADTQYF.

The CDR3, as DNA: TGCGCCAGCAGTCCAGGGGGTAGCTCTGGGGCCAACGTCCTGACTTTC. Translating gives CASSPGGSSGANVLTF. The rearrangement uses TRBV10-1 and TRBJ2-6; TRBD1 matches 7 bases. J was trimmed by 0 bases and V by 5 bases; bases with no gene match: 4. CDR1 WNHNN and CDR2 SYGVQD come from the germline V gene (reference sequence). CDR3 length: 16 residues.

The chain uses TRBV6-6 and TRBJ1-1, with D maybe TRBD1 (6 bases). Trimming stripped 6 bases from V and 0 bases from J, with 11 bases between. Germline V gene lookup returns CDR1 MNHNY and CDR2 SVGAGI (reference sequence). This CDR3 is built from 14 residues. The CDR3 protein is CASSHRAVNTEAFF. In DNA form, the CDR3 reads TGTGCCAGCAGCCACAGGGCGGTGAACACTGAAGCTTTCTTT.

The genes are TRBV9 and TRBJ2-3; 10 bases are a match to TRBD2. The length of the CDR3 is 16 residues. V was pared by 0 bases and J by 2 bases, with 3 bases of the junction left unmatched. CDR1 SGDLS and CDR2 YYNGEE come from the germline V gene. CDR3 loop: CASSVGTSGDTDTQYF. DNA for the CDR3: TGTGCCAGCAGCGTAGGGACTAGCGGTGACACAGATACGCAGTATTTT.

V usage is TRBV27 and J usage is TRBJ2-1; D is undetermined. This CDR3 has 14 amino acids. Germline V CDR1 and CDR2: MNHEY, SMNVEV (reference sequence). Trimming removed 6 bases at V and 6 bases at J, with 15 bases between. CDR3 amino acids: CASRPDRVTNEQFF. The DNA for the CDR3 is TGTGCCAGCAGGCCCGACCGGGTTACCAATGAGCAGTTCTTC.

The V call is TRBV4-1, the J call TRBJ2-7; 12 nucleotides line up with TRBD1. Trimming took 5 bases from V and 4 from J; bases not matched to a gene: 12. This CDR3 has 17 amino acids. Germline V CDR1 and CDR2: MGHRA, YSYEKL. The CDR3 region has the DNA TGCGCCAGCAGCGTCCGGGACAGGGGGCGCGCTGCGTACGAGCAGTACTTC. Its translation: CASSVRDRGRAAYEQYF.

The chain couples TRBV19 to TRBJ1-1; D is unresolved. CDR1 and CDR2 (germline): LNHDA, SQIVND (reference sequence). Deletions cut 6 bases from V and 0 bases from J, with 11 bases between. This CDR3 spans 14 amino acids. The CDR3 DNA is TGTGCCAGTAGCCGGATGAGGGTGAACACTGAAGCTTTCTTT. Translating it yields CASSRMRVNTEAFF.

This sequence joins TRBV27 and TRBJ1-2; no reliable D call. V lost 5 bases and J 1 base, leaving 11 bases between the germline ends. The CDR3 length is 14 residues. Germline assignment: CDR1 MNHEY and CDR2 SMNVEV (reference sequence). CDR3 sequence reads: CASSTRGHNYGYTF. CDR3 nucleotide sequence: TGTGCCAGCAGTACGCGAGGGCATAACTATGGCTACACCTTC.

For the CDR3, the DNA is TGTGCCAGCAGCTTAGGGTCCGGGAACGAGCAGTACGTC. It codes for CASSLGSGNEQYV. The genes are TRBV7-8 and TRBJ2-7; D might be TRBD2 (5 bases). Trimming removed 1 base from V and 5 bases from J, with 9 bases in between. Germline-derived CDR1 and CDR2 are SGHVS and FQNEAQ. CDR3 length equals 13 residues.

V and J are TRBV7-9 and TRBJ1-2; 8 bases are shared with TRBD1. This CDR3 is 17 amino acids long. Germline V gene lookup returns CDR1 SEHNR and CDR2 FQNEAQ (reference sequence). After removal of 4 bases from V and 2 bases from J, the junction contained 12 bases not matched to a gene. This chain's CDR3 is CASSYPSQGAWNYGYTF. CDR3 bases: TGTGCCAGCAGCTACCCGAGCCAGGGGGCGTGGAACTATGGCTACACCTTC.

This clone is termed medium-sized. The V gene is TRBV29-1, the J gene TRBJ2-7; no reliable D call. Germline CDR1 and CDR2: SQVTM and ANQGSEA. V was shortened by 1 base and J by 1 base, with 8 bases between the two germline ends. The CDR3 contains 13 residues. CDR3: CSVEGAASYEQYF. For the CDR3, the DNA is TGCAGCGTTGAAGGGGCGGCATCCTACGAGCAGTACTTC.

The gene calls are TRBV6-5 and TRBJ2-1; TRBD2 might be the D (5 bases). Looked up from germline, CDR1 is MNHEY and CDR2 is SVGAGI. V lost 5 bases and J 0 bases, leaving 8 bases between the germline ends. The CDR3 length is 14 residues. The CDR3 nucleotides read TGTGCCAGCAGTAAGCGGAGCTCCTACAATGAGCAGTTCTTC. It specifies CASSKRSSYNEQFF.

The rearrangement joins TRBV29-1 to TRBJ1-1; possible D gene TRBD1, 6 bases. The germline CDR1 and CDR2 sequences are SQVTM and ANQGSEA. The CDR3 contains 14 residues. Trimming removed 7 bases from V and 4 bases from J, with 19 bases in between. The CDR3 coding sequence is TGCAGCGGGACCACTGGGGGCCAGGGCACTGAAGCTTTCTTT. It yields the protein CSGTTGGQGTEAFF.

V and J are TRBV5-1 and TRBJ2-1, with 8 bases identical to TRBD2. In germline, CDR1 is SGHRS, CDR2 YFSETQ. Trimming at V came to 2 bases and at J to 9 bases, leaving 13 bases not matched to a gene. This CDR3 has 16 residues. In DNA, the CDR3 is TGCGCCAGCAGCTTACAGGCTCGAGCGGGAGTGCTTGAGCAGTTCTTC. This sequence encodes CASSLQARAGVLEQFF.

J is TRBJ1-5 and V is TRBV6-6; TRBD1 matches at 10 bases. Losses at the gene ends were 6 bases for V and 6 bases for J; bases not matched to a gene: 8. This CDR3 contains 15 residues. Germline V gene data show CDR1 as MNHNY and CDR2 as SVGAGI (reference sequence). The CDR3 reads CASRRRTGGGQPQHF. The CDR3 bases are TGTGCCAGCAGGAGAAGGACAGGGGGTGGTCAGCCCCAGCATTTT.

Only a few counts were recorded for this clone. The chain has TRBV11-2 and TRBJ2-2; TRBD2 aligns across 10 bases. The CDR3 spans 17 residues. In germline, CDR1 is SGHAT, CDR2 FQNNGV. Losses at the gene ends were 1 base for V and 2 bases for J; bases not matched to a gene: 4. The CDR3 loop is CASSLVQLAGNTGELFF. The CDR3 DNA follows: TGTGCCAGCAGCTTAGTACAACTAGCGGGAAACACCGGGGAGCTGTTTTTT.

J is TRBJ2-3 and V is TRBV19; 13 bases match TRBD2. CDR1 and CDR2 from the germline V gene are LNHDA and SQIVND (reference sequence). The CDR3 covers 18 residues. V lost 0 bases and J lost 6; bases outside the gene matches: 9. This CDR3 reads CASSIDSRLAGGLDTQYF. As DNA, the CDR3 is TGTGCCAGTAGTATAGATTCCAGACTAGCGGGGGGTTTGGATACGCAGTATTTT.

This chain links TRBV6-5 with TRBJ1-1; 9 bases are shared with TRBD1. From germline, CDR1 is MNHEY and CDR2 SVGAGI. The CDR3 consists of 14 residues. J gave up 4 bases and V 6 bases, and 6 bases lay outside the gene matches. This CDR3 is CASSAGQGITEAFF. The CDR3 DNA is TGTGCCAGCAGCGCAGGACAGGGGATCACTGAAGCTTTCTTT.

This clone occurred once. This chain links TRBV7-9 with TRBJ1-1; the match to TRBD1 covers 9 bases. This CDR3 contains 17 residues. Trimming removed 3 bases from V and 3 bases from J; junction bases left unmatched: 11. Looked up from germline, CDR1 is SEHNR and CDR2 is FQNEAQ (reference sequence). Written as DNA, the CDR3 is TGTGCCAGCAGCTTCTTCATTTTAAGGACAGGGGACACTGAAGCTTTCTTT. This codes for CASSFFILRTGDTEAFF.

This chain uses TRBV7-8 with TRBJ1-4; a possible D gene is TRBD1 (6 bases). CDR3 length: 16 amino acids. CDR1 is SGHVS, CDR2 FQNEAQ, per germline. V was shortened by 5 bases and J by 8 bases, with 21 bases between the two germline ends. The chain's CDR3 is CASSGGGHGSKEKLFF. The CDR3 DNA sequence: TGTGCCAGCAGCGGGGGGGGACACGGCAGTAAGGAAAAACTGTTTTTT.

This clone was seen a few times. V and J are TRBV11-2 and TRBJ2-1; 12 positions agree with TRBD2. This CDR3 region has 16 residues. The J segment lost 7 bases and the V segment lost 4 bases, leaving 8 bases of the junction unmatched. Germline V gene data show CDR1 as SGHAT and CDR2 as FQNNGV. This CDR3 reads CASSSRLAGEVNEQFF. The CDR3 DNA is TGTGCCAGCAGCTCCCGACTAGCGGGAGAAGTAAATGAGCAGTTCTTC.

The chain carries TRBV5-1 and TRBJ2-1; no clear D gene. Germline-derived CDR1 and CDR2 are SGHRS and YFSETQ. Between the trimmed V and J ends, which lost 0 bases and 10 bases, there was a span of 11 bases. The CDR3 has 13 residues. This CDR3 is CASSLGYRSEQFF. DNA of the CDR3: TGCGCCAGCAGCTTGGGTTATCGGAGCGAGCAGTTCTTC.

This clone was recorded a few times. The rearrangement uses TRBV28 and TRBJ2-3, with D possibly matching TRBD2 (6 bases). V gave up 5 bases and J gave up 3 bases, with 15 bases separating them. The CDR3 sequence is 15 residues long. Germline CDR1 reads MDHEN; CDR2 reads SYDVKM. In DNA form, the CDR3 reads TGTGCCAGCAGTCGGTCGGGGGTCCGGACAGATACGCAGTATTTT. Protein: CASSRSGVRTDTQYF.

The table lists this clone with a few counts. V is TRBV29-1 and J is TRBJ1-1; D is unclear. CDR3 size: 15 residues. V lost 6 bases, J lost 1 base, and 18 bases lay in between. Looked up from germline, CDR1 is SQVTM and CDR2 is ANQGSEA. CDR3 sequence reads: CSVHGYGSENTEAFF. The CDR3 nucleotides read TGCAGCGTCCACGGGTACGGCAGCGAGAACACTGAAGCTTTCTTT. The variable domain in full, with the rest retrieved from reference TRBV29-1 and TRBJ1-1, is SAVISQKPSRDICQRGTSLTIQCQVDSQVTMMFWYRQQPGQSLTLIATANQGSEATYESGFVIDKFPISRPNLTFSTLTVSNMSPEDSSIYLCSVHGYGSENTEAFFGQGTRLTVV.

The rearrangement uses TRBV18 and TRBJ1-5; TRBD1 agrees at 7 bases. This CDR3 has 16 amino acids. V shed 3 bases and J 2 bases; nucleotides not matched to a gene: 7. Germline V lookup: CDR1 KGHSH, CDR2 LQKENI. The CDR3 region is CASSPDVGGGNQPQHF. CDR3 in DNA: TGTGCCAGCTCACCGGACGTAGGGGGCGGCAATCAGCCCCAGCATTTT.

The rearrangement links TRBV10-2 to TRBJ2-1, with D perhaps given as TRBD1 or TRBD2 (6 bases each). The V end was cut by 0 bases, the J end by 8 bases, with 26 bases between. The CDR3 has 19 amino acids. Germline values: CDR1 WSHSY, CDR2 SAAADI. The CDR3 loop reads CASSESVSAGAAREDEQFF. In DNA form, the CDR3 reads TGCGCCAGCAGTGAGTCGGTAAGCGCAGGGGCAGCCAGGGAGGATGAGCAGTTCTTC.

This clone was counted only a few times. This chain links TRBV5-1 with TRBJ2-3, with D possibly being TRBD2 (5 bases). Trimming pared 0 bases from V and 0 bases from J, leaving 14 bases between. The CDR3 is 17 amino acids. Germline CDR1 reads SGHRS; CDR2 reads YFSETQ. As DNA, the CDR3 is TGCGCCAGCAGCTTGGATAGTGGCGGACTTAGCACAGATACGCAGTATTTT. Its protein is CASSLDSGGLSTDTQYF.